This TCR beta chain was captured by sequencing in a study of early T cells in non-severe SARS-CoV-2 infection. About the research overall: Sequencing used unsorted whole-blood bulk RNA, so chains lack pairing. Findings and limits, study-wide: The VDJdb matching leaned toward anti-spike CD8 responses and overlooked private and CD4 specificities.

V lost 5 bases to trimming and J lost 2 bases; unmatched junction nucleotides: 13. The germline CDR1 and CDR2 sequences are MDHEN and SYDVKM. This CDR3 has 17 amino acids. This clonotype is classed as medium-sized. Its antigen is not identified. Individual cDNA molecules received unique molecular identifiers during library preparation. TCRdb reprocessed the 5' RACE reads with MiXCR, giving one entry per CDR3 protein. The table has 50,000 to 70,000 distinct CDR3 sequences, 14% to 15% seen once. The source of this sequence is an adult who was a healthcare worker with PCR-confirmed SARS-CoV-2 infection or an uninfected control (not recorded which). The J gene is TRBJ2-3, the V gene TRBV28; 7 bases line up with TRBD2. The sample here was whole blood, taken at baseline. CDR3 in amino acids: CASSTALGLADTDTQYF. CDR3 nucleotides: TGTGCCAGCAGTACCGCGCTGGGGCTAGCGGACACAGATACGCAGTATTTT. Using reference TRBV28 and TRBJ2-3 for the parts outside the CDR3, the full variable domain is DVKVTQSSRYLVKRTGEKVFLECVQDMDHENMFWYRQDPGLGLRLIYFSYDVKMKEKGDIPEGYSVSREKKERFSLILESASTNQTSMYLCASSTALGLADTDTQYFGPGTRLTVL.